This T cell receptor (beta chain) was sequenced during a study of human T cells and chemical hapten exposure. About the study: Researchers reported sensitizing an approximately 2 cm by approximately 2 cm upper inner arm skin site with 2% DPC. General observations from the study: Patch test score rose with PT1 expanded TCRs, significant at 8, 16, 32, not 4.

Stated time point: pre-sensitization, week 0. Noted treatment: therapeutic diphenylcyclopropenone sensitization with weekly scalp DPC. This clonotype was seen a few times. Its antigen remains unidentified. TCRdb re-derived calls from the RACE reads in MiXCR, one entry per CDR3 protein. The table records more than 150,000 distinct CDR3 sequences, approximately 31% of them present only once. The receptor was derived from a young woman with alopecia areata. Some clones in this sample may be carry-over from other donors' samples. The sequences come from whole blood, collected in connection with sensitization to the hapten diphenylcyclopropenone (DPC).

The CDR3 reads CSARGGGTSGYNEQFF. CDR3 DNA sequence: TGCAGTGCTAGAGGGGGAGGGACTAGCGGTTACAATGAGCAGTTCTTC. The chain carries TRBV20-1 and TRBJ2-1; TRBD2 matches 11 bases. The CDR3 length is 16 residues. Per the germline V gene, CDR1 is DFQATT and CDR2 is SNEGSKA (reference sequence). The V and J ends lost 1 base and 4 bases, in that order; junction bases with no gene match: 6.